This T cell receptor beta chain was recovered during a study of shared clonotypes between healthy human individuals (dated by TCRdb to between 2020 and 2021). Broadly, across the study: The cohort comprised two women and a few men aged 18 to 49 years. For each donor, CD4 naive and CD4 memory were each given three plates, CD8 naive was given two plates, and CD8 memory was given one plate. To estimate repertoire size and how much clonotypes are shared between individuals, the study performed deep sequencing of blood TCR repertoires from five healthy adults. To increase sequencing depth and limit assay-specific biases, different laboratories used diverse techniques to prepare libraries and sequence TCR repertoires. Leukapheresis yielded between about 0.8 and 9.5 billion PBMCs per donor.

Paper-wide results and their limitations: Sampling was restricted to blood, and TCR repertoires in tissue are likely to differ from TCR repertoires in blood. When a handful of donors were compared, the shared fraction of clonotypes was around 4.6% for naive CD4, about 4% for naive CD8, 2.3% for memory CD4, and 0.35% to 0.4% for memory CD8. Incomplete sequencing was indicated by rarefaction of sorted-subset datasets, despite the large sequencing depth. Based on pairwise subsampling, the degree of clonotype sharing among donors was expected to be affected by sequencing depth. Clonotypes shared by all four sorted-subset donors showed higher generation probabilities than non-shared clonotypes. Because the study included a small number of donors, the genetic and exposure-history diversity represented was limited. Larger estimated clonotype richness was generally found for naive subsets than for memory subsets.

Using the deep immunoSEQ assay, TCR CDR3 regions were amplified from genomic DNA by multiplex PCR. Extracted genomic DNA from each cell subset was spread evenly across all wells of several immunoSEQ 96-well plates, with each plate serving as a replicate. For sorted subsets, each replicate PCR was loaded with around 220 ng genomic DNA, equivalent to 25,000 to 30,000 T cell genomes. Purified libraries were measured with a Qubit 3.0 fluorometer, size-checked on a Bioanalyzer 2100, and measured again with the KAPA Library Quantification kit. Each immunoSEQ 96-well plate was sequenced on its own single-read 150-cycle Illumina NextSeq 550 flow cell. The study's own analysis went as follows. The immunoSEQ output contained only junctional sequences without quality scores, so filtering could not match that applied to full-length reads. To assign V/J genes and CDR3, sequences were annotated using PyIR, a Python wrapper for IgBLAST v1.9, with IMGT germline references. Reads were filtered out if the reads had weak V/J assignments (E-value above 1e-6), no CDR3, stop codons, out-of-frame junctions, or ambiguous translated residues. V3J clonotypes were defined by identical inferred V gene, J gene, and CDR3 amino acid sequence. Percentage overlap between repertoires was computed as shared unique clonotypes divided by the size of the smaller repertoire. Three approaches were used to assess repertoire richness: RTK rarefaction, the Chao1 estimator, and Recon v2.1 estimates of unobserved clonotypes. Generation probabilities for all TCRbeta clonotypes obtained by the gDNA method from a handful of donors were computed using OLGA. The immuneACCESS repertoire file appears here via TCRdb, limited to in-frame rearrangements. These files lack a portion of the clones; in checked studies, under half of the deficit traces to unresolved V genes, and the cause of the others is not known. The V and J calls and clone size come from that table; D and trimming were worked out from the DNA. The sample table contains 2 million to 2.5 million clones; only one count was recorded for under 95% of them. The ten largest clones take up around 0.38% of the sample.

The donors were healthy, HIV-negative adults with no recently reported acute infections or vaccinations. Only Caucasian adults living in Nashville, Tennessee, USA were represented among the donors. CD4+ T cells were enriched by magnetic negative selection, after which naive cells were positively selected on CD45RA and the negative fraction was taken as the memory subset. After blood collection by leukapheresis, PBMCs were isolated using Ficoll-Histopaque density gradient centrifugation and then cryopreserved in the vapor phase of liquid nitrogen. Purity and quantity of every magnetically sorted T cell population were checked by analytical flow cytometry. Genomic DNA was isolated from every sorted fraction and measured by UV absorbance on a Nanodrop 2000c. The CDR3, cysteine through phenylalanine, is 16 amino acids long. Only the CDR3 DNA is retained, 48 bases long and in frame from the first base. From the germline V gene, CDR1 is MNHEY and CDR2 is SVGAGI. V and J are trimmed by 4 bases and 2 bases, and the gene matches miss 11 bases of the junction.

About this clone: Its antigen is currently not known. The input lacks base qualities; no much larger clone sits a single base away.

The TCR sequence derives from a man aged 18 to 29 in good health. Some clones in this sample may be carry-over from other donors' samples. Sequencing was carried out using naive CD4+ T cells from PBMCs. The meaning of the sample's cell subset or site label: CD45RA+ positively selected. The sequence joins TRBV6-5 to TRBJ2-7; 7 bases in between match TRBD1. Read as DNA, the sequence is TGTGCCAGCAGTTCCCCTTCGACAGGGCACCCCTACGAGCAGTACTTC. It translates as CASSSPSTGHPYEQYF.